Presented here are 24 T cell receptor beta chains from one specimen sequenced in a study of blood T cells in healthy people across ages (dated by TCRdb to between 2014 and 2016). The protocol used for the library was 5' RACE. Instrument on record: Illumina HiSeq 2500. A second PCR of roughly 7 to 11 cycles was performed with a sample-barcoded 5' primer and a J-beta primer mix. TCRdb ran its own pipeline on the public reads, namely fastp trimming at Q25 and MiXCR clone calling, and kept in-frame beta chains. Every CDR3 protein is listed once, alongside the most common genes and DNA of its rows. The sample records about 770,000 distinct CDR3 sequences, roughly 44% of which are singletons. Of the sample, under 20% is held by the ten largest clones. The sample was blood. All receptors derive from a man between 60 and 70 years old in good health.

This chain uses TRBV5-1 with TRBJ2-2; 8 nucleotides line up with TRBD2. The CDR3 has 18 residues. J was trimmed by 10 bases and V by 0 bases; bases with no gene match: 17. Germline CDR1 is SGHRS and CDR2 is YFSETQ. This CDR3 is CASSLARSQAGAPPELFF. The CDR3 DNA is TGCGCCAGCAGCTTGGCCAGGTCACAAGCGGGGGCCCCACCGGAGCTGTTTTTT. The full variable domain, its missing parts supplied by reference TRBV5-1 and TRBJ2-2, is KAGVTQTPRYLIKTRGQQVTLSCSPISGHRSVSWYQQTPGQGLQFLFEYFSETQRNKGNFPGRFSGRQFSNSRSEMNVSTLELGDSALYLCASSLARSQAGAPPELFFGEGSRLTVL.

The chain has TRBV5-6 and TRBJ1-5, with D unclear. The CDR3 has 19 amino acids. V was cut by 0 bases and J by 0 bases, with 19 bases left in between. Germline V gene data show CDR1 as SGHDT and CDR2 as YYEEEE. The CDR3 nucleotides read TGTGCCAGCAGCTTGGCCGGGGTGGAGGGCCCACTTAGCAATCAGCCCCAGCATTTT. It is translated as CASSLAGVEGPLSNQPQHF.

The chain combines TRBV6-1 with TRBJ2-7; TRBD1 matches at 7 bases. Germline CDR1 MNHNS, CDR2 SASEGT. This CDR3 comprises 14 residues. After removal of 7 bases from V and 2 bases from J, the junction contained 8 bases not matched to a gene. CDR3 in amino acids: CASTGQVPPYEQYF. The CDR3 DNA reads as TGTGCCAGCACCGGACAGGTACCTCCCTACGAGCAGTACTTC.

This clonotype showed up just a few times. This chain links TRBV11-2 with TRBJ2-7; D remains ambiguous. In germline, CDR1 is SGHAT, CDR2 FQNNGV. There are 14 residues in the CDR3. Trimming pared 3 bases from V and 2 bases from J, leaving 11 bases between. CDR3 sequence: CASSFVAGAYEQYF. The CDR3 DNA sequence: TGTGCCAGCAGCTTCGTGGCAGGAGCCTACGAGCAGTACTTC.

CDR3 bases: TGTGCCAGCAGGGGGACAGGTGTCTACGAGCAGTACTTC. The encoded protein is CASRGTGVYEQYF. The chain links TRBV6-6 to TRBJ2-7, with TRBD1 matching over 8 bases. V shed 6 bases, J shed 3 bases, and the junction held 4 bases outside the gene matches. Germline V gene lookup returns CDR1 MNHNY and CDR2 SVGAGI (reference sequence). The length of the CDR3 is 13 residues.

V usage is TRBV4-3 and J usage is TRBJ2-3; TRBD2 is a possible D gene (7 bases). V was pared by 4 bases and J by 3 bases, with 17 bases between. The germline V gene encodes CDR1 LGHNA and CDR2 YSLEER. The CDR3 loop spans 16 amino acids. CDR3 in amino acids: CASSLDTGRVTDTQYF. The CDR3 coding sequence is TGCGCCAGCAGCCTAGATACAGGGAGGGTAACAGATACGCAGTATTTT.

The chain is built from TRBV7-2 and TRBJ1-5; TRBD1 aligns across 8 bases. CDR3 length: 19 residues. The germline CDR1 and CDR2 sequences are SGHTA and FQGNSA. V lost 5 bases and J lost 2; bases outside the gene matches: 17. CDR3 DNA: TGTGCCAGCAGCCTTGGCGGCAGGGGGCCCCTAGGTGGCAATCAGCCCCAGCATTTT. It translates to CASSLGGRGPLGGNQPQHF. The entire variable domain, with the rest obtained from reference TRBV7-2 and TRBJ1-5, is as follows: GAGVSQSPSNKVTEKGKDVELRCDPISGHTALYWYRQSLGQGLEFLIYFQGNSAPDKSGLPSDRFSAERTGGSVSTLTIQRTQQEDSAVYLCASSLGGRGPLGGNQPQHFGDGTRLSIL.

Note on this clonotype: It may be a read error: a sequence one base away is much more abundant. The gene calls are TRBV21-1 and TRBJ2-5; TRBD2, as called in the table, went unchecked against the DNA. TRBV21-1 is termed a pseudogene. The CDR3 is 20 amino acids. This CDR3 reads CASSTLWTSGGPSRDNEQYF. The CDR3, as DNA: TGTGCCAGCAGCACCTTATGGACTAGCGGGGGCCCCTCAAGAGACAATGAGCAGTACTTC.

The chain uses TRBV6-2 or TRBV6-3 and TRBJ2-7; 11 bases are shared with TRBD2. The length of the CDR3 is 17 residues. Trimming took 6 bases from V and 1 from J; bases not matched to a gene: 11. In germline, CDR1 is MNHEY, CDR2 SVGEGT. The CDR3 sequence: CASRTTSGGDSSYEQYF. The DNA of the CDR3 is TGTGCCAGCAGGACTACTAGCGGGGGCGATTCTTCCTACGAGCAGTACTTC.

The rearrangement joins TRBV20-1 to TRBJ2-1, with D unresolved. Germline CDR1 DFQATT, CDR2 SNEGSKA (reference sequence). The length of the CDR3 is 12 residues. With 2 bases removed from V and 6 bases from J, the gap between germline ends came to 8 bases. The CDR3 DNA reads TGCAGTGCTAGACAGGCAATCAATGAGCAGTTCTTC. Translating it yields CSARQAINEQFF.

The chain joins TRBV5-1 to TRBJ1-4, with no clear D. CDR1 is SGHRS, CDR2 YFSETQ, per germline. V lost 4 bases and J lost 0, with 10 bases in between. There are 15 residues in the CDR3. In DNA, the CDR3 is TGCGCCAGCAGCAAGGACCCTGCAACTAATGAAAAACTGTTTTTT. Translating it yields CASSKDPATNEKLFF.

The sample holds a few counts of this clonotype. The chain links TRBV6-1 to TRBJ2-5; the match to TRBD2 covers 8 bases. Germline assignment: CDR1 MNHNS and CDR2 SASEGT. With 5 bases clipped from V and 5 bases from J, the junction kept 7 bases outside the gene matches. The CDR3 extends over 14 amino acids. CDR3 bases: TGTGCCAGCAGTCCCGGGGGGGCGCGGGAGACCCAGTACTTC. Translating it yields CASSPGGARETQYF.

V gene TRBV9 combines with J gene TRBJ2-6; D unclear. Looked up from germline, CDR1 is SGDLS and CDR2 is YYNGEE. The CDR3 has 14 amino acids. Trimming took off 4 bases at V and 0 bases at J, with 5 bases between the two ends. The CDR3 nucleotides read TGTGCCAGCAGCACACACTCTGGGGCCAACGTCCTGACTTTC. Encoded protein: CASSTHSGANVLTF. Filled out from reference TRBV9 and TRBJ2-6, the complete variable domain reads DSGVTQTPKHLITATGQRVTLRCSPRSGDLSVYWYQQSLDQGLQFLIQYYNGEERAKGNILERFSAQQFPDLHSELNLSSLELGDSALYFCASSTHSGANVLTFGAGSRLTVL.

This chain links TRBV20-1 with TRBJ1-5; D call uncertain. Per the germline V gene, CDR1 is DFQATT and CDR2 is SNEGSKA (reference sequence). The CDR3 spans 14 residues. V was shortened by 4 bases and J by 4 bases, with 14 bases between the two germline ends. The CDR3 region is CSATRMATNQPQHF. CDR3 in DNA: TGCAGTGCTACACGGATGGCCACTAATCAGCCCCAGCATTTT.

As for this clonotype: A junction end diverges from the germline sequence, so it may reflect a read error. The CDR3 sequence: CASSVNWGLGTTIYF. For the CDR3, the DNA is TGTGCCAGCAGCGTAAATTGGGGGCTCGGAACCACCATATATTTT. The chain uses TRBV9 and TRBJ1-3; possible D gene TRBD1, 6 bases. This CDR3 is built from 15 residues. The germline V gene encodes CDR1 SGDLS and CDR2 YYNGEE. Combining the CDR3 with reference TRBV9 and TRBJ1-3 gives the whole variable domain DSGVTQTPKHLITATGQRVTLRCSPRSGDLSVYWYQQSLDQGLQFLIQYYNGEERAKGNILERFSAQQFPDLHSELNLSSLELGDSALYFCASSVNWGLGTTIYFGEGSWLTVV.

The chain carries TRBV5-1 and TRBJ2-5, with D perhaps matching TRBD2 (6 bases). Germline lookup yields CDR1 SGHRS and CDR2 YFSETQ. The CDR3 runs 15 residues. The V end was cut by 1 base, the J end by 3 bases, with 13 bases between. The CDR3 reads CASSLPRSGEETQYF. For the CDR3, the DNA is TGCGCCAGCAGCTTGCCCCGCTCGGGGGAAGAGACCCAGTACTTC. Full variable domain (outside the CDR3, taken from reference TRBV5-1 and TRBJ2-5): KAGVTQTPRYLIKTRGQQVTLSCSPISGHRSVSWYQQTPGQGLQFLFEYFSETQRNKGNFPGRFSGRQFSNSRSEMNVSTLELGDSALYLCASSLPRSGEETQYFGPGTRLLVL.

This clonotype was seen at least ten times. This chain uses TRBV9 with TRBJ2-4; D may correspond to TRBD1 or TRBD2 (5 bases each). Germline CDR1 and CDR2: SGDLS and YYNGEE. V lost 5 bases, J lost 13 bases, and 25 bases lay in between. CDR3 length: 15 amino acids. The DNA for the CDR3 is TGTGCCAGCAGTCGGGACCCCCCGGCTATAGGGGAGCAGTACTTC. Amino acid sequence: CASSRDPPAIGEQYF. The complete variable domain, with remaining parts taken from reference TRBV9 and TRBJ2-4, reads DSGVTQTPKHLITATGQRVTLRCSPRSGDLSVYWYQQSLDQGLQFLIQYYNGEERAKGNILERFSAQQFPDLHSELNLSSLELGDSALYFCASSRDPPAIGEQYFGAGTRLSVL.

This clonotype showed up just a few times. Germline and junction disagree at one end, which may indicate a read error. This CDR3 reads CASNQDRDETQYF. CDR3 DNA: TGCGCCAGCAACCAAGATAGGGACGAGACCCAGTACTTC. V gene TRBV4-3 combines with J gene TRBJ2-5, with D perhaps matching TRBD1 or TRBD2 (5 bases each). The CDR3 spans 13 residues. Germline CDR1 LGHNA, CDR2 YSLEER.

This clonotype appeared a few times. V gene TRBV2 combines with J gene TRBJ2-3; 11 bases line up with TRBD2. With V trimmed by 2 bases and J by 2 bases, 3 bases remained unmatched. The V gene's germline CDR1 is SNHLY and CDR2 FYNNEI. This CDR3 has 16 residues. CDR3 amino acids: CASSETSGGLTDTQYF. The CDR3 DNA reads as TGTGCCAGCAGTGAAACTAGCGGGGGCCTCACAGATACGCAGTATTTT.

This rearrangement joins TRBV29-1 to TRBJ2-1, with TRBD1 matching 7 bases. After removal of 6 bases from V and 4 bases from J, the junction contained 9 bases not matched to a gene. Germline CDR1 SQVTM, CDR2 ANQGSEA. The CDR3 consists of 14 residues. The CDR3 sequence: CSVHDSDRYNEQFF. In DNA, the CDR3 is TGCAGCGTCCACGACTCGGACAGGTACAATGAGCAGTTCTTC.

This clonotype has a handful of counts. J is TRBJ2-5 and V is TRBV5-1; 8 positions agree with TRBD1. CDR3 length equals 14 residues. V lost 4 bases to trimming and J lost 4 bases; unmatched junction nucleotides: 6. Per the germline V gene, CDR1 is SGHRS and CDR2 is YFSETQ. This chain's CDR3 is CASSITGGRETQYF. CDR3 nucleotides: TGCGCCAGCAGCATAACAGGGGGACGAGAGACCCAGTACTTC.

V gene TRBV6-5 combines with J gene TRBJ2-5, with 7 bases fitting TRBD1. The V and J ends lost 0 bases and 11 bases, in that order; junction bases with no gene match: 15. Germline values: CDR1 MNHEY, CDR2 SVGAGI. The CDR3 is 16 amino acids. In nucleotides, the CDR3 is TGTGCCAGCAGTTACTCCCTGATGGAAGGGGGCAATGAGCAGTACTTC. Its translation is CASSYSLMEGGNEQYF.

The rearrangement joins TRBV5-1 to TRBJ2-7, with 9 bases lining up with TRBD1. CDR1 SGHRS and CDR2 YFSETQ come from the germline V gene. The V gene end was trimmed by 5 bases and the J gene end by 7 bases; junction bases not matched to a gene: 10. This CDR3 is 14 amino acids long. CDR3 region: CASSPGQGFLEQYF. As DNA, the CDR3 is TGCGCCAGCAGTCCGGGACAGGGTTTTCTGGAGCAGTACTTC.

The chain is built from TRBV9 and TRBJ2-7; D gene unclear. V was clipped by 4 bases and J by 0 bases, with 14 bases between them. CDR3 length: 15 residues. Germline V gene data show CDR1 as SGDLS and CDR2 as YYNGEE. The CDR3 nucleotides read TGTGCCAGCAGCTTCGGGCCTACCAGCTCCTACGAGCAGTACTTC. It is translated as CASSFGPTSSYEQYF.